This T cell receptor beta chain was documented in a study of shared clonotypes between healthy human individuals. The wider study: The plates for each donor numbered three CD4 naive, three CD4 memory, two CD8 naive and one CD8 memory.

The naive CD8 population came from CD45RO-negative cells selected for CCR7, without terminally differentiated effector memory CD45RA+ cells. The authors loaded about 200 ng DNA, approximately 30,000 T cell genomes, into sorted-subset replicate PCRs. Here immunoSEQ multiplex PCR was the method, and the copy in TCRdb shows in-frame clones only, minus some. The sample includes about 2.2 million clones, roughly 91% of them seen just once. V lost 5 bases to trimming and J lost 2 bases, with 14 bases between them. CDR1 is WNHNN and CDR2 is SYGVQD in the germline V gene (reference sequence). The CDR3 has 15 amino acids.

Specimen: naive CD8+ T cells from PBMCs. The receptor was isolated from a man aged 18 to 29 in good health. Some clones in this sample may be carry-over from other donors' samples. The V and J genes are TRBV10-1 and TRBJ2-3, with a possible D match to TRBD1 (5 bases). The chain's CDR3 is CASSLDTYSTDTQYF. Here the CDR3 DNA reads TGCGCCAGCAGTCTGGACACCTATTCCACAGATACGCAGTATTTT.